This T cell receptor beta chain originates from a study of blood T cell repertoires in COVID-19. Background on the study: The United States, Italy and Spain were the sources of the acute and convalescent COVID-19 samples. The cDNA or gDNA used as material had been derived from T cells, B-cell-depleted T cells, or PBMCs.

From germline, CDR1 is KGHSH and CDR2 LQKENI. V lost 0 bases and J 3 bases, leaving 12 bases between the germline ends. The CDR3 consists of 16 residues. Per the study methods: How many nucleated cells were present was estimated from reference gene primer amplification. Using immunoSEQ multiplex PCR, the repertoire was profiled, and TCRdb retains in-frame clones only, with some absent. That table is the source of V, J and clone size, and D and trimming were worked out from the DNA. The sample lists over 250,000 clones, 87% seen once, with 2% to 3% in the top ten. The rearrangement links TRBV18 to TRBJ2-4; D may be TRBD2 (5 bases). The receptor was isolated from a woman aged 45-65 years with acute or convalescent COVID-19. The sequenced sample was peripheral blood. For the CDR3, the DNA is TGTGCCAGCTCACCACCGGAGGCGGTTGGCAAAAACATTCAGTACTTC. Translation gives CASSPPEAVGKNIQYF.